The 7 T cell receptor beta chains given below trace back to one sample, sequenced in a study of shared clonotypes between healthy human individuals. Clones were sequenced by immunoSEQ multiplex PCR, and TCRdb holds only the in-frame ones, with some missing. The data hold more than 1.2 million clones, with 97% to 99% observed a single time. What was sequenced was naive CD4+ T cells sorted from blood. As to subset: CD45RA+ positively selected. The receptor source for this set is a man aged 25 to 40 in good health.

This clone was counted a single time. At the DNA level, this CDR3 is encoded by other sequences in the same sample as well. V and J are TRBV9 and TRBJ2-1; 10 bases fit TRBD2. Germline-derived CDR1 and CDR2 are SGDLS and YYNGEE. V shed 0 bases and J 5 bases; nucleotides not matched to a gene: 2. The CDR3 is made up of 15 amino acids. The CDR3 nucleotides read TGTGCCAGCAGCGTAGGACTAGCGGGTAACAATGAGCAGTTCTTC. Translated, it gives CASSVGLAGNNEQFF.

This clone appeared a single time. The V gene is TRBV5-1, the J gene TRBJ1-2; no reliable D call. The CDR3 sequence is 14 residues long. Trimming stripped 4 bases from V and 2 bases from J, with 12 bases between. Per the germline V gene, CDR1 is SGHRS and CDR2 is YFSETQ. The CDR3 spells CASSVGESNYGYTF. As DNA, the CDR3 is TGCGCCAGCAGCGTCGGGGAATCGAACTATGGCTACACCTTC.

The chain uses TRBV11-2 and TRBJ2-2; tentatively, D is TRBD2 (5 bases). The CDR3 runs 16 residues. Germline values: CDR1 SGHAT, CDR2 FQNNGV. Trimming removed 2 bases at V and 5 bases at J, with 15 bases between. CDR3 amino acids: CASSLNPLRGTGELFF. CDR3 DNA: TGTGCCAGCAGCTTAAACCCCCTAAGAGGGACCGGGGAGCTGTTTTTT.

This sequence joins TRBV18 and TRBJ2-7; 9 bases fit TRBD1. Germline CDR1 reads KGHSH; CDR2 reads LQKENI. V lost 3 bases, J lost 3 bases, and 6 bases stayed unmatched. This CDR3 contains 15 residues. CDR3 residues: CASSPTGTGIYEQYF. The DNA of the CDR3 is TGTGCCAGCTCACCCACCGGGACAGGGATCTACGAGCAGTACTTC.

This clone has just one count. The CDR3 bases are TGTGCCAGCAGCTCGGTAAGGGATATTTACGAGCAGTACTTC. It yields the protein CASSSVRDIYEQYF. This chain links TRBV5-6 with TRBJ2-7, with D hard to call. Trimming took off 3 bases at V and 4 bases at J, with 14 bases between the two ends. This CDR3 is built from 14 residues. Looked up from germline, CDR1 is SGHDT and CDR2 is YYEEEE.

To note about this clone: Other nucleotide sequences from this sample produce the same CDR3. The chain uses TRBV5-1 and TRBJ1-4; D not resolved. The CDR3 spans 15 residues. V was shortened by 0 bases and J by 4 bases, with 10 bases between the two germline ends. Germline CDR1 is SGHRS and CDR2 is YFSETQ. Written as DNA, the CDR3 is TGCGCCAGCAGCTTGGACGGACGAAGTAATGAAAAACTGTTTTTT. Translating it yields CASSLDGRSNEKLFF.

This clone was recorded once. The CDR3, as DNA: TGCGCCAGCAGCTTGGAAGGGACACCGTTGGAAAAACTGTTTTTT. It yields the protein CASSLEGTPLEKLFF. The chain uses TRBV5-1 and TRBJ1-4; perhaps TRBD1 as D (6 bases). V was pared by 0 bases and J by 8 bases, with 14 bases between. This CDR3 spans 15 amino acids. Germline V gene sequence: CDR1 SGHRS, CDR2 YFSETQ.